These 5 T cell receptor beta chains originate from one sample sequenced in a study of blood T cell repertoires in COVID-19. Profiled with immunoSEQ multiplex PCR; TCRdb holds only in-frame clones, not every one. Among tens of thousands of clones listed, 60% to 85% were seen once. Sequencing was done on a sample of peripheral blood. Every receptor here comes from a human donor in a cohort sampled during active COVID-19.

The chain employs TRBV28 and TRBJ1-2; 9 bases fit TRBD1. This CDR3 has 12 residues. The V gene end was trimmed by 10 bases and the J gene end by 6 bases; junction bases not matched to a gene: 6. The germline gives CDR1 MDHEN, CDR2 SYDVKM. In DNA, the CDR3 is TGTGCCATCCGGACAGGGGTACATGGCTACACCTTC. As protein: CAIRTGVHGYTF.

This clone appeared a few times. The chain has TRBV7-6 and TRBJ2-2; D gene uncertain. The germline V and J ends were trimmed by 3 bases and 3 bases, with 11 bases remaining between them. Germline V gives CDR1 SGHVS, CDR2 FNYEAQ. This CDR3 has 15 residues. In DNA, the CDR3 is TGTGCCAGCAGCTTTGCGGATGGGTACACCGGGGAGCTGTTTTTT. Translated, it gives CASSFADGYTGELFF.

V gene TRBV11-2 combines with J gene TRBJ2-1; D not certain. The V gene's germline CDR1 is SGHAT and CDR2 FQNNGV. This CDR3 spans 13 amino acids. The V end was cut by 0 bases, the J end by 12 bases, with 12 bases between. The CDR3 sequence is CASSLEWSPPQFF. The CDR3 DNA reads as TGTGCCAGCAGCTTAGAATGGAGCCCCCCGCAGTTCTTC.

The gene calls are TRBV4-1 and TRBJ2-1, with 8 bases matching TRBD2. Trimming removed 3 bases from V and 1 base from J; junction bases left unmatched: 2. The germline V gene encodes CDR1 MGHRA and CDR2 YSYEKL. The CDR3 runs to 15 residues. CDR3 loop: CASSQREDSYNEQFF. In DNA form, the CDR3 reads TGCGCCAGCAGCCAGCGGGAGGATTCCTACAATGAGCAGTTCTTC.

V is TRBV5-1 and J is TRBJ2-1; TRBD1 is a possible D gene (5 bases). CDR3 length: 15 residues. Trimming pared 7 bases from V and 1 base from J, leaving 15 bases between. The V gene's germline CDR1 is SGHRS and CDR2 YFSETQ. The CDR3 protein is CASSREGFSYNEQFF. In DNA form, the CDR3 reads TGCGCCAGCTCCAGGGAAGGGTTTTCCTACAATGAGCAGTTCTTC.